These T cell receptor beta chains were read from a single sample in a study of cytomegalovirus exposure and HLA in healthy donors. The method was immunoSEQ multiplex PCR; TCRdb's version includes in-frame clones alone and lacks a portion of them. The sample consists of around 110,000 clones, around 62% of them appearing once. What was sequenced was PBMCs. These receptor sequences come from a woman aged 40 to 50 in good health and CMV-seropositive. The CDR3 runs from the conserved cysteine through the conserved F or W. The order of the fields is V gene, D gene, clone size, J gene, CDR3 protein, CDR3 DNA. D genes are given only for firm matches. Where a row states a size, it is once, few, many or the class of an expanded clone; other rows omit it.

V: TRBV10-1
D: NA
size: NA
J: TRBJ2-5
CDR3: CATSLGHYRFRETQYF
DNA: TGCGCCACCAGTTTGGGACATTATAGGTTTCGGGAGACCCAGTACTTC

V: TRBV6-9
D: NA
size: once
J: TRBJ2-1
CDR3: CASSYSWEPSYNEQFF
DNA: TGTGCCAGCAGTTATTCATGGGAGCCCTCCTACAATGAGCAGTTCTTC

V: TRBV27
D: TRBD2
size: few
J: TRBJ2-3
CDR3: CASSPTLAGTDTQYF
DNA: TGTGCCAGCAGCCCAACCCTAGCGGGCACAGATACGCAGTATTTT

V: TRBV7-2
D: NA
size: NA
J: TRBJ2-1
CDR3: CASSFSFGRDDEQFF
DNA: TGTGCCAGCAGCTTTAGTTTCGGGCGGGATGATGAGCAGTTCTTC

V: TRBV4-1
D: TRBD2
size: NA
J: TRBJ2-2
CDR3: CASSLSRLAGGHNTGELFF
DNA: TGCGCCAGCAGCCTCTCCCGACTAGCGGGAGGTCACAACACCGGGGAGCTGTTTTTT

V: TRBV6-5
D: TRBD2
size: NA
J: TRBJ2-1
CDR3: CASSYSGLAGVGEQFF
DNA: TGTGCCAGCAGTTACTCGGGACTAGCGGGAGTCGGGGAGCAGTTCTTC

V: TRBV7-2
D: NA
size: NA
J: TRBJ1-5
CDR3: CASSLASGNQPQHF
DNA: TGTGCCAGCAGCTTAGCGTCCGGGAATCAGCCCCAGCATTTT

V: TRBV5-1
D: TRBD2
size: NA
J: TRBJ2-1
CDR3: CASSPWTSGNSVEQFF
DNA: TGCGCCAGCAGCCCGTGGACTAGCGGGAATTCGGTTGAGCAGTTCTTC

V: TRBV7-4
D: TRBD1
size: NA
J: TRBJ1-1
CDR3: CASSPTGDTEAFF
DNA: TGTGCCAGCAGCCCTACAGGGGACACTGAAGCTTTCTTT

V: TRBV5-1
D: NA
size: once
J: TRBJ2-5
CDR3: CASSLARETQYF
DNA: TGCGCCAGCAGCTTGGCCCGGGAGACCCAGTACTTC

V: TRBV18
D: NA
size: NA
J: TRBJ2-5
CDR3: CASSPSLQETQYF
DNA: TGTGCCAGCTCACCAAGCCTTCAAGAGACCCAGTACTTC

V: TRBV7-3
D: TRBD2
size: NA
J: TRBJ2-1
CDR3: CASSLNPGGTSVYNEQFF
DNA: TGTGCCAGCAGCTTAAACCCTGGGGGGACTAGCGTCTACAATGAGCAGTTCTTC

V: TRBV4-1
D: TRBD1
size: few
J: TRBJ1-4
CDR3: CASSRLQGGNEKLFF
DNA: TGCGCCAGCAGCCGCCTACAGGGGGGGAATGAAAAACTGTTTTTT

V: TRBV5-4
D: TRBD2
size: once
J: TRBJ2-7
CDR3: CASSSGLAGYEQYF
DNA: TGTGCCAGCAGCTCAGGACTAGCGGGATACGAGCAGTACTTC

V: TRBV4-3
D: TRBD1
size: NA
J: TRBJ1-2
CDR3: CASSFRTGTGYGYTF
DNA: TGCGCCAGCAGCTTCCGGACAGGGACTGGCTATGGCTACACCTTC

V: TRBV28
D: NA
size: NA
J: TRBJ2-7
CDR3: CASSYANQVFVQYF
DNA: TGTGCCAGCAGTTACGCCAATCAGGTCTTTGTGCAGTACTTC

V: TRBV7-2
D: NA
size: NA
J: TRBJ1-5
CDR3: CASSATNNQPQHF
DNA: TGTGCCAGCAGCGCCACAAACAATCAGCCCCAGCATTTT

V: TRBV4-2
D: TRBD2
size: once
J: TRBJ2-4
CDR3: CASSQESGSIAKNIQYF
DNA: TGTGCCAGCAGCCAGGAGAGCGGGAGTATAGCCAAAAACATTCAGTACTTC

V: TRBV9
D: NA
size: few
J: TRBJ1-1
CDR3: CASSVGRVNTEAFF
DNA: TGTGCCAGCAGCGTAGGGAGGGTGAACACTGAAGCTTTCTTT

V: TRBV28
D: NA
size: few
J: TRBJ2-1
CDR3: CASSLSVPGYNEQFF
DNA: TGTGCCAGCAGTTTATCCGTCCCCGGTTACAATGAGCAGTTCTTC

V: TRBV9
D: TRBD2
size: NA
J: TRBJ2-5
CDR3: CASSASGTYQETQYF
DNA: TGTGCCAGCAGCGCTAGCGGGACATACCAAGAGACCCAGTACTTC

V: TRBV10-3
D: TRBD2
size: NA
J: TRBJ2-1
CDR3: CAISDLEAGLGYNEQFF
DNA: TGTGCCATCAGTGACCTAGAAGCGGGATTAGGCTACAATGAGCAGTTCTTC

V: TRBV28
D: TRBD1
size: once
J: TRBJ2-7
CDR3: CASSLSGTGQYEQYF
DNA: TGTGCCAGCAGTTTATCCGGGACAGGGCAGTACGAGCAGTACTTC

V: TRBV11-2
D: NA
size: NA
J: TRBJ2-7
CDR3: CASSASYEQYF
DNA: TGTGCCAGCAGCGCTAGTTACGAGCAGTACTTC

V: TRBV29-1
D: NA
size: NA
J: TRBJ1-1
CDR3: CSVYTGQGWPLNTEAFF
DNA: TGCAGCGTTTATACCGGGCAGGGCTGGCCCCTGAACACTGAAGCTTTCTTT

V: TRBV15
D: NA
size: NA
J: TRBJ2-2
CDR3: CATSRGGDTGELFF
DNA: TGTGCCACCAGCAGAGGGGGCGACACCGGGGAGCTGTTTTTT

V: TRBV19
D: TRBD1
size: NA
J: TRBJ1-5
CDR3: CASSLYRGGQPQHF
DNA: TGTGCCAGTAGTTTGTACAGGGGCGGACAGCCCCAGCATTTT

V: TRBV2
D: NA
size: NA
J: TRBJ1-5
CDR3: CASSGGRTGWGRQPQHF
DNA: TGTGCCAGCAGTGGAGGAAGGACGGGGTGGGGGAGGCAGCCCCAGCATTTT

V: TRBV5-1
D: NA
size: few
J: TRBJ2-3
CDR3: CASSPGRSTDTQYF
DNA: TGCGCCAGCAGCCCAGGCCGGAGCACAGATACGCAGTATTTT

V: TRBV27
D: TRBD2
size: NA
J: TRBJ2-3
CDR3: CASSLLSGWTQRGSSTDTQYF
DNA: TGTGCCAGCAGTTTATTGTCTGGTTGGACCCAGCGGGGCTCTAGCACAGATACGCAGTATTTT

V: TRBV27
D: TRBD2
size: once
J: TRBJ2-1
CDR3: CASSLYLGGAGAEQFF
DNA: TGTGCCAGCAGTTTATACCTCGGCGGAGCGGGAGCTGAGCAGTTCTTC

V: TRBV19
D: NA
size: once
J: TRBJ1-5
CDR3: CASSIVAEPSNQPQHF
DNA: TGTGCCAGTAGTATAGTAGCAGAGCCTAGCAATCAGCCCCAGCATTTT

V: TRBV7-9
D: NA
size: NA
J: TRBJ2-1
CDR3: CASSPKIDFAYNEQFF
DNA: TGTGCCAGCAGCCCAAAAATAGACTTCGCCTACAATGAGCAGTTCTTC

V: TRBV5-4
D: NA
size: NA
J: TRBJ2-7
CDR3: CASSLGNYEQYF
DNA: TGTGCCAGCAGCTTGGGTAACTACGAGCAGTACTTC

V: TRBV7-6
D: NA
size: NA
J: TRBJ1-1
CDR3: CASSLSQGLEMAFF
DNA: TGTGCCAGCAGCTTATCTCAGGGATTGGAGATGGCTTTCTTT

V: TRBV28
D: NA
size: NA
J: TRBJ2-1
CDR3: CASSSPENEQFF
DNA: TGTGCCAGCAGTTCCCCCGAGAATGAGCAGTTCTTC

V: TRBV7-9
D: TRBD2
size: NA
J: TRBJ2-3
CDR3: CASSPGTSGRSDTQYF
DNA: TGTGCCAGCAGCCCGGGGACTAGCGGGAGGAGCGATACGCAGTATTTT

V: TRBV10-3
D: NA
size: few
J: TRBJ2-7
CDR3: CAISDPNWLNYEQYF
DNA: TGTGCCATCAGTGACCCCAACTGGTTAAACTACGAGCAGTACTTC

V: TRBV27
D: TRBD2
size: few
J: TRBJ2-7
CDR3: CASSATGLGSYEQYF
DNA: TGTGCCAGCAGTGCAACGGGACTAGGGTCCTACGAGCAGTACTTC

V: TRBV5-6
D: NA
size: once
J: TRBJ1-5
CDR3: CASSLGAGIGPQHF
DNA: TGTGCCAGCAGCTTAGGGGCAGGGATAGGGCCCCAGCATTTT

V: TRBV19
D: NA
size: NA
J: TRBJ1-5
CDR3: CASSAQWGGFIQPQHF
DNA: TGTGCCAGTAGTGCCCAATGGGGGGGATTTATTCAGCCCCAGCATTTT

V: TRBV19
D: TRBD1
size: NA
J: TRBJ2-2
CDR3: CASSNKQGAGTGELFF
DNA: TGTGCCAGTAGCAATAAACAGGGGGCGGGCACCGGGGAGCTGTTTTTT

V: TRBV9
D: NA
size: NA
J: TRBJ2-7
CDR3: CASSRGGEDSYEQYF
DNA: TGTGCCAGCAGCCGCGGCGGGGAGGATTCCTACGAGCAGTACTTC

V: TRBV19
D: NA
size: NA
J: TRBJ1-2
CDR3: CASSTYRTRGDGYTF
DNA: TGTGCCAGTAGCACCTACAGGACCAGGGGTGATGGCTACACCTTC

V: TRBV11-2
D: NA
size: NA
J: TRBJ2-7
CDR3: CASSFWGGYEQYF
DNA: TGTGCCAGCAGCTTTTGGGGAGGCTACGAGCAGTACTTC

V: TRBV27
D: TRBD1
size: NA
J: TRBJ2-1
CDR3: CASSLRTGAVEQFF
DNA: TGTGCCAGCAGTCTAAGGACAGGGGCGGTTGAGCAGTTCTTC

V: TRBV7-2
D: TRBD2
size: NA
J: TRBJ2-7
CDR3: CASSGQVGLGYEQYF
DNA: TGTGCCAGCAGCGGCCAGGTGGGACTAGGCTACGAGCAGTACTTC

V: TRBV10-3
D: NA
size: once
J: TRBJ1-5
CDR3: CASRQREGDQPQHF
DNA: TGTGCCAGTAGACAGCGGGAGGGAGATCAGCCCCAGCATTTT

V: TRBV7-3
D: NA
size: once
J: TRBJ2-5
CDR3: CASSLNIGETQYF
DNA: TGTGCCAGCAGCTTAAATATCGGGGAGACCCAGTACTTC

V: TRBV5-1
D: NA
size: few
J: TRBJ2-5
CDR3: CASSEAGTPQETQYF
DNA: TGCGCCAGCAGCGAAGCCGGGACTCCCCAAGAGACCCAGTACTTC

V: TRBV25-1
D: NA
size: NA
J: TRBJ2-1
CDR3: CASIGDTDGNEQFF
DNA: TGTGCCAGCATTGGGGACACCGATGGGAATGAGCAGTTCTTC

V: TRBV4-2
D: NA
size: NA
J: TRBJ2-2
CDR3: CASSLRTGSGNTGELFF
DNA: TGTGCCAGCAGCCTTCGGACGGGATCGGGGAACACCGGGGAGCTGTTTTTT